This entry lists 9 T cell receptor beta chains sequenced from one sample in a study of blood T cell repertoires in COVID-19. Profiled with immunoSEQ multiplex PCR; TCRdb holds only in-frame clones, not every one. The sample lists around 180,000 clones, 65% to 85% seen once, with roughly 5% in the top ten. The specimen sequenced was peripheral blood. These receptors all stem from a woman under 40 with acute or convalescent COVID-19.

The chain has TRBV7-3 and TRBJ2-5, with unresolved D. Trimming shortened V by 5 bases and J by 0 bases, and 16 bases separated the two germline ends. There are 16 residues in the CDR3. Germline loops: CDR1 SGHTA, CDR2 FQGTGA. CDR3 in amino acids: CASSLLPRDNQETQYF. The DNA for the CDR3 is TGTGCCAGCAGCCTACTGCCTCGTGACAACCAAGAGACCCAGTACTTC. Together with reference TRBV7-3 and TRBJ2-5, the CDR3 gives the full variable domain: GAGVSQTPSNKVTEKGKYVELRCDPISGHTALYWYRQSLGQGPEFLIYFQGTGAADDSGLPNDRFFAVRPEGSVSTLKIQRTERGDSAVYLCASSLLPRDNQETQYFGPGTRLLVL.

The chain is built from TRBV9 and TRBJ2-1, with 8 bases that match TRBD2. The CDR3 is 15 amino acids. Trimming cost V 6 bases and J 3 bases; bases outside gene matches: 8. Per the germline V gene, CDR1 is SGDLS and CDR2 is YYNGEE. For the CDR3, the DNA is TGTGCCAGCAACCGGGGGGGACCACTCTACAATGAGCAGTTCTTC. Residues: CASNRGGPLYNEQFF.

V is TRBV28 and J is TRBJ1-5, with a possible D match to TRBD1 (5 bases). The germline V and J ends were trimmed by 7 bases and 9 bases, with 16 bases remaining between them. Germline V gives CDR1 MDHEN, CDR2 SYDVKM. CDR3 length: 13 residues. CDR3 loop: CASNVDIPGPQHF. DNA for the CDR3: TGTGCCAGCAATGTGGACATCCCGGGGCCCCAGCATTTT.

This chain uses TRBV25-1 with TRBJ1-4; TRBD1 aligns across 11 bases. This CDR3 has 16 residues. J lost 7 bases, V lost 4 bases, and 8 bases had no gene match. Germline CDR1 and CDR2: MGHDK and SYGVNS. CDR3 nucleotides: TGTGCCAGCAGTGGAAGAGGGACAGGGGGTTCTGAAAAACTGTTTTTT. Translation gives CASSGRGTGGSEKLFF.

The V and J genes are TRBV7-9 and TRBJ1-2; perhaps TRBD1 as D (6 bases). The CDR3 runs to 15 residues. Looked up from germline, CDR1 is SEHNR and CDR2 is FQNEAQ (reference sequence). Trimming left V 2 bases short and J 6 bases short, with 16 bases between. For the CDR3, the DNA is TGTGCCAGCAGCTTATCGACAGGTTTTAATGATGGCTACACCTTC. This gives the protein CASSLSTGFNDGYTF.

The chain employs TRBV11-2 and TRBJ1-5, with TRBD1 as a possible D gene (5 bases). CDR1 is SGHAT and CDR2 is FQNNGV in the germline V gene. The CDR3 is 14 amino acids. Trimming took off 1 base at V and 6 bases at J, with 10 bases between the two ends. CDR3 region: CASSLGDGGQPQHF. The CDR3 DNA reads as TGTGCCAGCAGCTTAGGAGACGGGGGTCAGCCCCAGCATTTT. Full variable domain (rest looked up from reference TRBV11-2 and TRBJ1-5): EAGVAQSPRYKIIEKRQSVAFWCNPISGHATLYWYQQILGQGPKLLIQFQNNGVVDDSQLPKDRFSAERLKGVDSTLKIQPAKLEDSAVYLCASSLGDGGQPQHFGDGTRLSIL.

CDR3 in amino acids: CASSKDRGDTYEQFF. DNA for the CDR3: TGTGCCAGCAGCAAGGACAGGGGGGATACGTATGAGCAGTTCTTC. The V call is TRBV5-8, the J call TRBJ2-1, with TRBD1 identical over 10 bases. Losses at the gene ends were 4 bases for V and 8 bases for J; bases not matched to a gene: 9. From germline, CDR1 is SGHTS and CDR2 YDEGEE. This CDR3 comprises 15 residues.

The V and J genes are TRBV7-6 and TRBJ1-3; 9 bases map to TRBD1. With V trimmed by 2 bases and J by 1 base, 9 bases remained unmatched. The length of the CDR3 is 18 residues. CDR1 is SGHVS and CDR2 is FNYEAQ in the germline V gene. The CDR3 loop is CASSLSRTGALSGNTIYF. The CDR3 DNA sequence: TGTGCCAGCAGCTTATCTCGGACAGGGGCGTTATCTGGAAACACCATATATTTT.

In this sample, this clone turned up once. The gene calls are TRBV6-6 and TRBJ2-5; 7 positions match TRBD1. The CDR3 runs 16 residues. V dropped 4 bases and J dropped 0; count of bases not matched to a gene: 8. The V gene's germline CDR1 is MNHNY and CDR2 SVGAGI (reference sequence). CDR3 DNA sequence: TGTGCCAGCAGTTCCTGGACAGGTAGCTACCAAGAGACCCAGTACTTC. This translates into CASSSWTGSYQETQYF.